What follows are 4 T cell receptor beta chains derived from one specimen sequenced in a study of OX40 agonist ivuxolimab in advanced cancers. The protocol used for the library was the immunoSEQ multiplex PCR assay. What TCRdb holds here is the immuneACCESS table cut down to in-frame rearrangements. Part of the clones is not present; checked against another copy, under half of the missing clones reflect an unresolved V gene, and the others are unexplained. This sample gives tens of thousands of clones in total; around three quarters of them show up just once. 15% of the sample belongs to the ten largest clones. The sample here was CD4+ or CD8+ T cells sorted from blood, taken in a trial of the OX40 agonist ivuxolimab. These receptors all stem from an adult with an advanced solid tumor such as melanoma, head and neck, liver or kidney cancer.

The chain carries TRBV9 and TRBJ2-7; D is possibly TRBD2 (7 bases). CDR1 and CDR2 from the germline V gene are SGDLS and YYNGEE. This CDR3 region has 12 residues. Trimming took 3 bases from V and 6 from J, leaving 10 bases between them. The DNA of the CDR3 is TGTGCCAGCAGCGCCGGGGGGCGCGAGCAGTACTTC. Translating it yields CASSAGGREQYF.

This sequence joins TRBV6-5 and TRBJ2-7, with 7 bases aligning to TRBD1. This CDR3 has 14 residues. Per germline, CDR1 MNHEY and CDR2 SVGAGI. With V trimmed by 5 bases and J by 3 bases, 7 bases remained unmatched. This CDR3 is CASSQETGFYEQYF. CDR3 coding DNA: TGTGCCAGCAGTCAAGAGACAGGGTTCTACGAGCAGTACTTC.

This chain links TRBV7-9 with TRBJ1-1; no clear D. The CDR3 runs 14 residues. Germline V gene sequence: CDR1 SEHNR, CDR2 FQNEAQ (reference sequence). V gave up 6 bases and J gave up 1 base, with 12 bases separating them. The CDR3 sequence is CASRSTAGNTEAFF. The CDR3 region has the DNA TGTGCCAGCAGATCCACAGCAGGGAACACTGAAGCTTTCTTT.

CDR3 residues: CASSRTGALRVFF. The CDR3 coding sequence is TGTGCCAGCAGCCGGACAGGGGCCTTGAGGGTTTTCTTT. The V call is TRBV5-6, the J call TRBJ1-1; 9 bases match TRBD1. The CDR3 consists of 13 residues. Looked up from germline, CDR1 is SGHDT and CDR2 is YYEEEE. Trimming at V came to 4 bases and at J to 13 bases, leaving 11 bases not matched to a gene.